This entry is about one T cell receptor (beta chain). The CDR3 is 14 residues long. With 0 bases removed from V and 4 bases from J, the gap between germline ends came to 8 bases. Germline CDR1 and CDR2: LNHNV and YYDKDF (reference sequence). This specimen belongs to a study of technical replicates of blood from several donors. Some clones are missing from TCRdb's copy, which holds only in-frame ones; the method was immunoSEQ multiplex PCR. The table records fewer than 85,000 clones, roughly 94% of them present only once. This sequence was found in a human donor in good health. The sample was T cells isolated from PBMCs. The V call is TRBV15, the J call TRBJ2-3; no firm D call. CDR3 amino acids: CATSREMLADTQYF. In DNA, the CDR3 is TGTGCCACCAGCAGAGAGATGTTAGCAGATACGCAGTATTTT.